This record looks at one TCR beta chain sequence and its context. This clonotype was counted once. Its recognized antigen is unknown. A junction end diverges from the germline sequence, so it may reflect a read error. The data belong to a study of tumor-infiltrating lymphocytes in primary liver carcinoma (dated by TCRdb to about 2017). The study in broad terms: Of the five patients (three men and two women, aged 30 to 69 years), four had hepatocellular carcinoma and one had combined HCC and intrahepatic cholangiocarcinoma. Reproducibility between technical replicate repertoires was high, with correlation coefficients above 0.95 and mean shared-clone rates about 0.89. To link TCRbeta repertoire diversity with the local molecular phenotype, the approximately 27 tumor region samples were profiled using Agilent mRNA microarrays. The tumors of the five patients were staged as T1-T3 N0M0, with maximum diameters ranging from about 4 to 11 cm. Each sample produced about 3.5 to 7.5 million productive TCRbeta reads, and read depth showed no significant difference between tissue types. A total of approximately 35 specimens from 5 patients underwent TCRbeta repertoire sequencing, comprising some 25 tumor regions, 5 adjacent noncancerous liver tissues and 5 peripheral blood samples. Across five regions of each liver tumor, along with adjacent normal tissue and blood, the study brought together TCRbeta repertoire sequencing, expression microarrays and whole-exome sequencing. General findings and caveats noted by the study authors: Because the samples were bulk and unsorted, CD4+ and CD8+ T cell repertoires could not be compared. The top 250 clones made up a significantly larger repertoire fraction in tumors than in blood (p = 0.039). Only the TCR beta chain was sequenced, so true repertoire diversity is likely underestimated because unpaired alpha chains were not captured. Repertoire overlap was found to be higher between tumor regions (mean approximately 35%) than between tumor-adjacent (roughly 17%) or tumor-blood (roughly 15%) pairs, consistent with antigen-driven expansion. Only a few patients were included in the study, and the authors note that the findings should be validated in a larger study. Only roughly 8-25% of top clones appeared in all five regions of a tumor, which suggests that tumor-infiltrating T cells are spatially heterogeneous.

Based on the germline V gene, the CDR1 and CDR2 sequences are MNHEY and SVGAGI. Counted from cysteine to phenylalanine, this CDR3 has 18 amino acids. Just the 54-base CDR3 DNA is kept, in frame starting at base 1. A constant-region primer and ProtoScript II reverse transcriptase were used to reverse-transcribe TCRbeta-specific cDNA from roughly 0.5 ug total RNA. Construction of the TCRbeta libraries relied on three nested rounds of multiplex PCR, following a slightly modified ARM-PCR procedure. Multiplex TRBV1-TRBV30 forward primers and a Cbeta reverse primer were used in the first two PCR rounds, each of which was run for 10 cycles. A final 25-cycle PCR with Deep VentR polymerase added sample barcodes and Illumina adapters. Before sequencing, amplicons of 200-500 bp were purified from gel using a QIAquick gel extraction kit. The TCRbeta amplicons were sequenced with 250-bp paired-end reads on an Illumina HiSeq 2500. Processing in the source paper ran as follows. Quality trimming of reads was performed with Trimmomatic v0.33, and paired reads were merged with FLASH v1.2.11 so that full CDR3 sequences could be recovered. MiGEC v1.2.1b assigned V, D and J germline segments to the rearranged TCRbeta sequences. VDJtools v1.0.0 computed clonotype statistics and Shannon-Wiener diversity indices. Except for diversity analysis, only the 250 most abundant clonotypes of each sample were used in subsequent analyses to reduce sampling bias. TCRdb cleaned the public reads at Q25 with fastp, built clones with MiXCR and kept in-frame beta chains. Each entry is one CDR3 protein sequence, shown with its most common DNA and genes. None of the V and J calls come from the authors' own analysis; TCRdb made them. Within this sample are 50,000 or so distinct CDR3 sequences, with around 77% of them counted one time only. The ten largest clonotypes hold roughly a quarter of the sample.

Total RNA and DNA were co-extracted without cell sorting from around 20-30 mg of bulk tissue using the AllPrep DNA/RNA mini kit. Between late 2015 and early 2016, several patients in China with histopathologically diagnosed primary liver carcinoma had surgical resection. At the time of sampling, the patients were treatment-naive and had chronic HBV infection. Five spatially separated regions were sampled from each tumor: the superior, inferior, left-lateral and right-lateral poles, plus the tumor centre. According to histology, viable tumor cells made up more than 80% of every tumor sample. Fresh tumor and adjacent tissue pieces were bisected; one half was stored in RNAlater at -80°C, the other sent for histology.

The receptor was isolated from a man aged 40-49 years with primary liver carcinoma and hepatitis B virus infection. The rearranged chain carries TRBV6-5 and TRBJ2-2; TRBD2 fits 8 bases in the junction. Sequenced input: liver tumor tissue from sampling region 5. Reading the label with the study, this specimen's cell subset or site is: tumor region T5, tumor centre. At the DNA level, the sequence is TGTGCCAGCAGTTACTCGTGCGGGTCGGGAGGGAACACCGGGGAGCAGTTTTTT. This is translated as CASSYSCGSGGNTGEQFF.